This is a list of T cell receptor beta chains from one sample in a study of human T cells and chemical hapten exposure. TCRdb recomputed calls from the 5' RACE reads with MiXCR, one row per CDR3 protein. The table lists approximately 140,000 distinct CDR3 sequences, around 4% of them singletons. Receptors originate from a female donor in good health. The CDR3 runs from the conserved cysteine through the conserved F or W. A D gene is named only where the DNA matches it firmly. Only some rows state a clone size, as once, few, many or a class for expanded clones.

>16|-|TRBJ1-1|TRBD1|TRBV4-2
TGTGCCAGCAGCCAAGGCAGAAACAGGGGGAACACTGAAGCTTTCTTT
CASSQGRNRGNTEAFF
>15|many|TRBJ2-5|-|TRBV28
TGTGCCAGCAGCCCCCCTGGGGCACGGGGGGAGACCCAGTACTTC
CASSPPGARGETQYF
>17|many|TRBJ2-4|-|TRBV15
TGTGCCACCAGCAGAGGGGGGACGGTTCTAGCCAAAAACATTCAGTACTTC
CATSRGGTVLAKNIQYF
>13|many|TRBJ2-5|-|TRBV10-3
TGTGCCATCAGAACAGGGATCGGAGAGACCCAGTACTTC
CAIRTGIGETQYF
>18|many|TRBJ1-2|-|TRBV2
TGTGCCAGCAGTGTTATGGGGGCAGTACGTGGCGGAAACTATGGCTACACCTTC
CASSVMGAVRGGNYGYTF
>14|many|TRBJ2-1|TRBD2|TRBV7-2
TGTGCCAGCAGCTTACGAGCGGGGTACAATGAGCAGTTCTTC
CASSLRAGYNEQFF
>15|-|TRBJ2-1|TRBD2|TRBV25-1
TGTGCCAGCAGTGAAGGCGGGGGGGTCTGGAATGAGCAGTTCTTC
CASSEGGGVWNEQFF
>19|many|TRBJ2-7|-|TRBV29-1
TGCAGCGTGCCCACCCCCTCGTATTCCGGGACAAGTGGAATCTACGAGCAGTACTTC
CSVPTPSYSGTSGIYEQYF
>18|many|TRBJ2-2|TRBD1|TRBV7-2
TGTGCCAGCAGCTTATCTTGGGGACAGGGACCGAACACCGGGGAGCTGTTTTTT
CASSLSWGQGPNTGELFF
>13|many|TRBJ2-7|-|TRBV12-3/TRBV12-4
TGTGCCAGCAGTATCGCCGGGACGTCGGAGCAGTACTTC
CASSIAGTSEQYF
>11|few|TRBJ2-5|-|TRBV5-1
TGCGCCAGCAGCTGGGAAGGGACCCAGTACTTC
CASSWEGTQYF
>13|many|TRBJ1-1|-|TRBV30
TGTGCCGTGATGTCTACGATCGTCGCTGAAGCTTTCTTT
CAVMSTIVAEAFF
>15|few|TRBJ2-1|TRBD2|TRBV27
TGTGCCAGCAGCCTAGCGGGGGCCATTCACAATGAGCAGTTCTTC
CASSLAGAIHNEQFF
>19|many|TRBJ1-2|TRBD1|TRBV9
TGTGCCAGCAGCGCGGCCCGGACGGGACAGGGCAGAATTAACTATGGCTACACCTTC
CASSAARTGQGRINYGYTF
>13|many|TRBJ1-2|-|TRBV19
TGTGCCAGTAGCGACGACAGGTCCTATGGCTACACCTTC
CASSDDRSYGYTF
>13|-|TRBJ1-4|-|TRBV20-1
TGCAGTGCTCCAATAACGGCTAATGAAAAACTGTTTTTT
CSAPITANEKLFF
>13|many|TRBJ2-1|-|TRBV7-2
TGTGCCAGCAGCTGGAGCTCCTACAATGAGCAGTTCTTC
CASSWSSYNEQFF
>15|many|TRBJ2-7|TRBD1|TRBV5-8
TGTGCCAGCAGCCCAGGACAGGGGTGGACCTACGAGCAGTACTTC
CASSPGQGWTYEQYF
>13|-|TRBJ1-2|TRBD1|TRBV5-4
TGTGCCAGCAGCGGAGACAGGGCCGGCGGCTACACCTTC
CASSGDRAGGYTF
>21|-|TRBJ2-1|-|TRBV11-2
TGTGCCAGCAGCTCACCTCTCCCGGGACAAGCACCCTCCCCGCTTTACAATGAGCAGTTCTTC
CASSSPLPGQAPSPLYNEQFF
>17|many|TRBJ2-5|TRBD2|TRBV5-5
TGTGCCAGCAGTGGAACTCAGGCGGGGGAACCCTTAGAGACCCAGTACTTC
CASSGTQAGEPLETQYF
>14|many|TRBJ1-2|-|TRBV20-1
TGCAGTGCTAGATCAGCGCAGGGAGACTATGGCTACACCTTC
CSARSAQGDYGYTF
>16|-|TRBJ2-3|TRBD2|TRBV10-3
TGTGCCATCAGTGGGGGACTACCCAGTAACACAGATACGCAGTATTTT
CAISGGLPSNTDTQYF
>15|many|TRBJ1-5|-|TRBV15
TGTGCCACCAGCAGAGACGGGGGTAGCAATCAGCCCCAGCATTTT
CATSRDGGSNQPQHF
>17|many|TRBJ2-3|TRBD2|TRBV7-9
TGTGCCAGCAGCTCACTTCAACGGGGGGGCGTTGCAGATACGCAGTATTTT
CASSSLQRGGVADTQYF
>14|many|TRBJ1-1|-|TRBV9
TGTGCCAGCAGCACCCAAATGAAGGTAACTGAAGCTTTCTTT
CASSTQMKVTEAFF
>15|few|TRBJ1-1|TRBD1|TRBV7-2
TGTGCCAGCAGCCCCCCGGACAGGGGTAACACTGAAGCTTTCTTT
CASSPPDRGNTEAFF
>14|few|TRBJ1-5|-|TRBV7-2
TGTGCCAGCAGCTTAGAAGGGGCGAGTCAGCCCCAGCATTTT
CASSLEGASQPQHF
>18|many|TRBJ1-5|TRBD1|TRBV6-6
TGTGCCAGCAGTTATGAGGGGTTGGGACAGGCGGGAGGTCAGCCCCAGCATTTT
CASSYEGLGQAGGQPQHF
>13|few|TRBJ2-2|-|TRBV27
TGTGCCAGCAGTACGGGACACACCGGGGAGCTGTTTTTT
CASSTGHTGELFF
>12|few|TRBJ1-2|-|TRBV29-1
TGCAGCGTTCAGGGAAAAACCTATGGCTACACCTTC
CSVQGKTYGYTF
>12|few|TRBJ2-7|-|TRBV6-2/TRBV6-3
TGTGCCAGCAGTTCCGGGTGGTACGAGCAGTACTTC
CASSSGWYEQYF
>14|many|TRBJ1-1|-|TRBV7-2
TGTGCCAGCAGCCCACAGGGAGGAAGGACTGAAGCTTTCTTT
CASSPQGGRTEAFF
>14|-|TRBJ1-1|-|TRBV9
TGTGCCAGCAGCGTACGGGAAAGGAACACTGAAGCTTTCTTT
CASSVRERNTEAFF
>11|many|TRBJ2-3|-|TRBV12-3/TRBV12-4
TGTGCCAGCAGTTTTCTAGATACGCAGTATTTT
CASSFLDTQYF
>13|few|TRBJ2-1|-|TRBV5-6
TGTGCCAGCAGCTTGATAGGGGGCAATGAGCAGTTCTTC
CASSLIGGNEQFF
>14|many|TRBJ1-4|TRBD1|TRBV6-5
TGTGCCAGCAGCCACAGGGGGCTAAATGAAAAACTGTTTTTT
CASSHRGLNEKLFF
>15|few|TRBJ2-1|TRBD1|TRBV6-2/TRBV6-3
TGTGCCAGCAGTGGGGGACAGCCTCTCTACAATGAGCAGTTCTTC
CASSGGQPLYNEQFF
>17|many|TRBJ2-1|TRBD2|TRBV6-4
TGTGCCAGCAGCCGCGCGCCCCAGACTAGCGCACACAATGAGCAGTTCTTC
CASSRAPQTSAHNEQFF
>18|many|TRBJ2-6|TRBD1|TRBV27
TGTGCCAGCAGAAGCTCGGGGACAGGGCCTACTAGAGCCAACGTCCTGACTTTC
CASRSSGTGPTRANVLTF
>16|many|TRBJ2-5|TRBD2|TRBV6-5
TGTGCCAGCAGTCTCCCGGGCGCGGGGGGCTCGGAGACCCAGTACTTC
CASSLPGAGGSETQYF
>13|many|TRBJ1-1|-|TRBV3-1
TGTGCCAGCAGCCTAGGGTCGGGGACTGAAGCTTTCTTT
CASSLGSGTEAFF
>14|few|TRBJ2-7|-|TRBV12-3/TRBV12-4
TGTGCCAGCAGTTTTGGGGAGTTCTTTGGGGAGCAGTACTTC
CASSFGEFFGEQYF
>16|many|TRBJ1-1|TRBD1|TRBV18
TGTGCCAGCTCACCTCAGGAACAGGGGGCAAACACTGAAGCTTTCTTT
CASSPQEQGANTEAFF
>17|many|TRBJ2-2|-|TRBV25-1
TGTGCCAGCAGTGAATCGGCCCGGCTGAGTTGGACCGGGGAGCTGTTTTTT
CASSESARLSWTGELFF
>15|-|TRBJ2-5|TRBD2|TRBV5-1
TGCGCCAGCAGCTTGGCGGCTAGCGGTCAAGAGACCCAGTACTTC
CASSLAASGQETQYF
>15|-|TRBJ2-7|-|TRBV10-3
TGTGCCATCAGTGAGATAACGGAAGCGCCCTACGAGCAGTACTTC
CAISEITEAPYEQYF
>15|many|TRBJ1-6|TRBD1|TRBV20-1
TGCAGTGCCCCAACAGGGGGCTCCTATAATTCACCCCTCCACTTT
CSAPTGGSYNSPLHF
>14|many|TRBJ1-1|-|TRBV4-1
TGCGCCAGCAGGCCAGGGGAATTAGGCGGTGAAGCTTTCTTT
CASRPGELGGEAFF
>14|many|TRBJ1-5|-|TRBV7-9
TGTGCCAGCAGCCTCGGTCTCGGGAGTCAGCCCCAGCATTTT
CASSLGLGSQPQHF
>15|few|TRBJ2-1|TRBD1|TRBV20-1
TGCAGTGCCCGAGGTGGACAGGGCTGTGACAATGAGCAGTTCTTC
CSARGGQGCDNEQFF
>13|many|TRBJ1-2|TRBD1|TRBV20-1
TGCAGTGCAAAGAGGGGGCTTTCTCGCGGCTACACCTTC
CSAKRGLSRGYTF
>13|few|TRBJ2-3|-|TRBV9
TGTGCCAGCAGTGCTCCTCCCGCAGATACGCAGTATTTT
CASSAPPADTQYF
>13|many|TRBJ2-1|-|TRBV12-3/TRBV12-4
TGTGCCAGCAGTTTACTAGCGAGTAATGAGCAGTTCTTC
CASSLLASNEQFF